This is a list of T cell receptor beta chains from one sample in a study of T cell clones after liver transplantation. Clones were sequenced by immunoSEQ multiplex PCR, and TCRdb holds only the in-frame ones, with some missing. The table lists some 11,000 clones, around 70% of them singletons. The input for sequencing was CD4+ T cells from blood, taken around 31 months after liver transplant. These receptors all stem from a human patient who received a liver transplant. Some T cells may possibly be graft donor cells. Each CDR3 is given with its conserved first and last residue. A D gene is named only where the DNA matches it firmly. Clone size is stated in some rows and not others, as once, few, many or a class when expanded.

J gene	clone size	D gene	V gene	CDR3 DNA	CDR3 protein
TRBJ2-3	once	TRBD2	TRBV5-1	TGCGCCAGCAGCTTGGTTAGCGGGGGGTACACAGATACGCAGTATTTT	CASSLVSGGYTDTQYF
TRBJ2-7	-	TRBD1	TRBV7-9	TGTGCCAGCAGCCCGGGACAGGGCTACGAGCAGTACTTC	CASSPGQGYEQYF
TRBJ2-1	-	-	TRBV28	TGTGCCAGCTCGGGTGGGATTCTGGTATCCAATGAGCAGTTCTTC	CASSGGILVSNEQFF
TRBJ2-1	few	-	TRBV6-6	TGTGCCAGCAGTACCCTGGGGGTGATCAATGAGCAGTTCTTC	CASSTLGVINEQFF
TRBJ2-3	-	TRBD2	TRBV15	TGTGCCACCAGCAGAGATCATAAGCGGGGGGCAATTTTT	CATSRDHKRGAIF
TRBJ1-5	-	-	TRBV19	TGTGCCACAAGCGCCGGGGGGCGAAGCAATCAGCCCCAGCATTTT	CATSAGGRSNQPQHF
TRBJ2-7	medium-sized	TRBD2	TRBV2	TGTGCCAGCACGGGGGAGGGGATGCAGTACTTC	CASTGEGMQYF
TRBJ1-1	-	TRBD1	TRBV9	TGTGCCAGCAGCCCAGGACAGGGGGGGACTGAAGCTTTCTTT	CASSPGQGGTEAFF
TRBJ2-1	medium-sized	TRBD2	TRBV28	TGTGCCAGCAGTTTTGTCACTAGCGAGTACAATGAGCAGTTCTTC	CASSFVTSEYNEQFF
TRBJ2-7	-	-	TRBV9	TGTGCCAGCAGCGACCTAGCCACCGGCGAGCAGTACTTC	CASSDLATGEQYF
TRBJ1-4	few	TRBD1	TRBV13	TGTGCCAGCAGCTTCTTGGGGACAGGGTCCGCTAATGAAAAACTGTTTTTT	CASSFLGTGSANEKLFF
TRBJ1-2	-	TRBD1	TRBV6-5	TGTGCCAGCAGTTCACAGGGGGGGAGTCATGGCTACACCTTC	CASSSQGGSHGYTF
TRBJ2-2	-	-	TRBV6-1	TGTGCCAGCAGTTGGGTGTCCGGGGAGCTGTTTTTT	CASSWVSGELFF
TRBJ2-2	-	TRBD1	TRBV7-9	TGTGCCAGCAGCTTACGACAGGGGGAAAGCGGGGAGCTGTTTTTT	CASSLRQGESGELFF
TRBJ2-2	-	TRBD1	TRBV6-5	TGTGCCAGCCGGACAGGGGGGGACACCGGGGAGCTGTTTTTT	CASRTGGDTGELFF
TRBJ2-7	few	-	TRBV7-6	TGTGCCAGCAGCTTAGAAGGTCGGAATGGGGAGCAGTACTTC	CASSLEGRNGEQYF
TRBJ2-3	-	-	TRBV5-1	TGCGCCAGCAGCTCAGAGGGCAGGTGGAACACAGATACGCAGTATTTT	CASSSEGRWNTDTQYF
TRBJ1-1	-	-	TRBV9	TGTGCCAGCAGCGTAGGATTAGGGCCGAACACTGAAGCTTTCTTT	CASSVGLGPNTEAFF
TRBJ1-2	medium-sized	TRBD1	TRBV29-1	TGCAGCGTTGAAGAGAGAGGACAGGGGTATGGCTACACCTTC	CSVEERGQGYGYTF
TRBJ2-5	-	TRBD2	TRBV27	TGTGCCAGCAGTTATCTGGGGGGGGGTGGAGAGACCCAGTACTTC	CASSYLGGGGETQYF
TRBJ2-7	-	TRBD1	TRBV11-3	TGTGCCAGCGGAACCCGGGACAGGGGCCAGCAGTACTTC	CASGTRDRGQQYF
TRBJ1-2	-	TRBD1	TRBV28	TGTGCCAGCAGCCTCCGGGACAGCTACTATGGCTACACCTTC	CASSLRDSYYGYTF
TRBJ2-1	few	TRBD2	TRBV19	TGTGCCAGTAGTATGTTGCTAGCGGGAGCCAATGAGCAGTTCTTC	CASSMLLAGANEQFF